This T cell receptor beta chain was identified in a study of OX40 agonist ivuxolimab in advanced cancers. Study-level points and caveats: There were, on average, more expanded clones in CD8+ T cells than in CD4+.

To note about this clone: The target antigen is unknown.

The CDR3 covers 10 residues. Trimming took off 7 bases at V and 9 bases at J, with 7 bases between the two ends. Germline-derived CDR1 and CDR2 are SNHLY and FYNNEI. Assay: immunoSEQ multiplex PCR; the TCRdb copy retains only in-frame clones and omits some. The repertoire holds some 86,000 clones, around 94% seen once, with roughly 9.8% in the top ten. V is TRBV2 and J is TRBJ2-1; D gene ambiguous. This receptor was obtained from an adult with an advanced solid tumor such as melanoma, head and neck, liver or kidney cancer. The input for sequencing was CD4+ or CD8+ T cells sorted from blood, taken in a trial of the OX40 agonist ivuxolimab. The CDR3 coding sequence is TGTGCCAGCATTTCAACTGAGCAGTTCTTC. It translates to CASISTEQFF.